What follows is one T cell receptor (beta chain) and its context. What it recognizes is unknown. The sample comes from a study of OX40 agonist ivuxolimab in advanced cancers. On the study more broadly: All patients had ivuxolimab intravenously every 2 weeks at 0.01 to 10 mg/kg. Study results and limitations: Among T cells, CD8+ cells averaged more expanded clones than CD4+ cells. Normalized T-cell clonal expansion was also low in a subset of nonresponders.

The cohort excluded patients with autoimmune disease history or systemic immunosuppression. Sequenced by immunoSEQ multiplex PCR; TCRdb stores in-frame clones only, minus some. The data show more than 80,000 clones, 90% seen once. CDR1 and CDR2 from the germline V gene are SQVTM and ANQGSEA. The CDR3 loop spans 14 amino acids. The V and J ends lost 7 bases and 0 bases respectively, with 14 bases between them. Material: CD4+ or CD8+ T cells sorted from blood, obtained in a trial of the OX40 agonist ivuxolimab. The origin of this receptor is an adult with an advanced solid tumor such as melanoma, head and neck, liver or kidney cancer. The chain recombines TRBV29-1 with TRBJ2-3, with a tentative D call TRBD1 (6 bases). DNA of the CDR3: TGCAGCGAAACCAGGACAGCTAGCACAGATACGCAGTATTTT. The encoded protein is CSETRTASTDTQYF.